This T cell receptor beta chain is from a study of Graves' ophthalmopathy and Graves' hyperthyroidism. Unmatched junction bases numbered 4, after V lost 4 bases and J lost 7 bases. The CDR3 extends over 14 amino acids. The germline V gene has CDR1 MNHEY and CDR2 SVGAGI. Beta-chain TCR CDR3 regions were amplified from RNA transcripts. Amplification began with first-round RT-PCR using HTBI primers, then second-round multiplex PCR was performed. MiXCR, run by TCRdb on the multiplex PCR reads, gives a single entry per CDR3 protein. This table holds 200,000 to 250,000 distinct CDR3 sequences, around a fifth found once. In donors with ophthalmopathy, activity was moderate-to-severe, with CAS ≥3, NOSPECS ≥4 and duration under 3 months. Researchers turned away patients with other autoimmune diseases, uncontrolled infections, pregnancy or lactation. Clinical symptoms, serum thyroxine, TRAb, thyroid ultrasound and orbital computed tomography were relied on for diagnosis. From fresh peripheral blood, 8 to 10 ml in volume, the PBMCs were obtained.

Sequencing was carried out using peripheral blood. The chain uses TRBV6-5 and TRBJ1-1, with 12 bases fitting TRBD1. The receptor's source is a woman aged 45-65 years with Graves' ophthalmopathy. CDR3 sequence: CASSSGTGGSEAFF. Written as DNA, the CDR3 is TGTGCCAGCAGTTCCGGGACAGGGGGCAGTGAAGCTTTCTTT.